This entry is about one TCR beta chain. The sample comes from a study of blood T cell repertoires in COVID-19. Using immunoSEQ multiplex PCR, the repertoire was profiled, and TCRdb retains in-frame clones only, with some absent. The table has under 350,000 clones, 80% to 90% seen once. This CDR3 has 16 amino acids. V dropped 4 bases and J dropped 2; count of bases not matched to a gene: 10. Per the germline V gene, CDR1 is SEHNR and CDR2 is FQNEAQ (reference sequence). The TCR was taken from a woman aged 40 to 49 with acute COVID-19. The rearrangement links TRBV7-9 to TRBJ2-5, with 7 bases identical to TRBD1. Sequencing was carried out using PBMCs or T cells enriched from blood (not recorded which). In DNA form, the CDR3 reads TGTGCCAGCAGCTCTGGGACAGCAGCCCTTCAAGAGACCCAGTACTTC. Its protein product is CASSSGTAALQETQYF.